Below are 18 T cell receptor beta chains sequenced from a single sample in a study of CD8+CD57+ T cells in acquired aplastic anemia (dated by TCRdb to the late 2010s). TCRdb records Illumina HiSeq 2000 as the sequencer. Genomic DNA served as template for TCR beta VDJ combination and CDR3 sequence profiling. TCRdb redid the processing of the public reads, applying fastp at Q25 and MiXCR, and retained in-frame beta chains. Each entry merges the rows of one CDR3 protein and shows their most common DNA and genes. The sample includes 120,000 or so distinct CDR3 sequences, with 40% to 60% observed a single time. Roughly 2.7% of the sample goes to the ten largest clones. Source material: sorted CD4+, CD8+, or CD8+CD57+ T cells (not recorded which) from PBMCs. Receptor source: a human donor in good health, serving as a control.

This clonotype has ten or more counts. The chain couples TRBV5-1 to TRBJ2-3; TRBD1 agrees at 10 bases. The V gene's germline CDR1 is SGHRS and CDR2 YFSETQ. The trim removed 2 bases at V and 4 bases at J, leaving 7 bases unmatched. This CDR3 region has 16 residues. CDR3 nucleotide sequence: TGCGCCAGCAGCTTATCCGGGACAGGGGCGGCAGATACGCAGTATTTT. This encodes CASSLSGTGAADTQYF.

V is TRBV10-3 and J is TRBJ2-1; 11 bases align to TRBD2. Germline V gene lookup returns CDR1 ENHRY and CDR2 SYGVKD. V lost 7 bases to trimming and J lost 9 bases; unmatched junction nucleotides: 8. The CDR3 has 14 amino acids. The CDR3 DNA reads TGTGCCATCAATGTGGGTAGCGGGGGGGCTGAGCAGTTCTTC. It is translated as CAINVGSGGAEQFF.

This clonotype was counted at least ten times. The J gene is TRBJ2-1, the V gene TRBV5-4; 8 bases map to TRBD1. With V trimmed by 3 bases and J by 0 bases, 2 bases remained unmatched. Germline values: CDR1 SGHNT, CDR2 YYREEE (reference sequence). The CDR3 is 15 residues long. The CDR3 here is CASSWTGSSYNEQFF. CDR3 bases: TGTGCCAGCAGCTGGACAGGGAGCTCCTACAATGAGCAGTTCTTC.

By sample share, this clonotype is medium-sized. The chain recombines TRBV10-3 with TRBJ2-7, with 7 positions matching TRBD1. The J segment lost 4 bases and the V segment lost 10 bases, leaving 10 bases of the junction unmatched. CDR1 is ENHRY, CDR2 SYGVKD, per germline. The CDR3 has 13 residues. DNA of the CDR3: TGTGCCACCTCGACCGACAGGGCTTACGAGCAGTACTTC. It is translated as CATSTDRAYEQYF.

As concerns this clonotype: Since a much larger clone is just one base distant, this may be a read error. CDR3 loop: CASSLEVLLGVEAFF. The CDR3 DNA reads as TGTGCCAGCAGCTTAGAGGTCCTCTTGGGGGTTGAAGCTTTCTTT. The chain has TRBV11-1 and TRBJ1-1; tentative D call: TRBD1 (5 bases). Trimming shortened V by 1 base and J by 7 bases, and 16 bases separated the two germline ends. Germline V gene lookup returns CDR1 SGHAT and CDR2 FQDESV (reference sequence). This CDR3 comprises 15 residues.

The chain combines TRBV10-2 with TRBJ1-2; 7 bases fit TRBD1. The trim removed 2 bases at V and 4 bases at J, leaving 4 bases unmatched. The CDR3 loop spans 14 amino acids. Germline values: CDR1 WSHSY, CDR2 SAAADI. The CDR3 region has the DNA TGCGCCAGCAGTGAGCACAGGGGTACCTATGGCTACACCTTC. Translated, it gives CASSEHRGTYGYTF.

This clonotype has just a few counts. The chain has TRBV29-1 and TRBJ1-2; D is unresolved. CDR3 length: 12 residues. CDR1 is SQVTM and CDR2 is ANQGSEA in the germline V gene. Trimming cost V 3 bases and J 3 bases, with 8 bases left between them. The CDR3 coding sequence is TGCAGCGTTGATAGGGTGGACTATGGCTACACCTTC. The encoded protein is CSVDRVDYGYTF. The variable domain in full, with the rest retrieved from reference TRBV29-1 and TRBJ1-2, is SAVISQKPSRDICQRGTSLTIQCQVDSQVTMMFWYRQQPGQSLTLIATANQGSEATYESGFVIDKFPISRPNLTFSTLTVSNMSPEDSSIYLCSVDRVDYGYTFGSGTRLTVV.

Points on this clonotype: An end of the junction differs from the germline gene, which may be a read error. The chain is built from TRBV2 and TRBJ1-4; D is unresolved. This CDR3 spans 15 amino acids. Per germline, CDR1 SNHLY and CDR2 FYNNEI. DNA for the CDR3: TGTGCCAGCAGTGAAAGGCAAGCAACTAATGAGAAACCGTTTTTT. It codes for CASSERQATNEKPFF.

The CDR3 sequence: CSDGKPGLDTQYF. In DNA, the CDR3 is TGCAGCGACGGGAAGCCCGGATTGGATACGCAGTATTTT. V is TRBV29-1 and J is TRBJ2-3; possibly TRBD2 for D (5 bases). V dropped 7 bases and J dropped 6 bases, with 17 bases sitting between them. The CDR3 totals 13 residues. The germline V gene has CDR1 SQVTM and CDR2 ANQGSEA.

Notes on this clonotype: Possible read error: a much larger clone is one base away. The CDR3 region has the DNA TGTGCCAGCAGCCGGGGCCTCCTCGGGGTCAAACAAGAGACCCAGTACTTC. This codes for CASSRGLLGVKQETQYF. This chain connects TRBV11-2 to TRBJ2-5; D may be TRBD1 or TRBD2 (5 bases each). Germline V gene sequence: CDR1 SGHAT, CDR2 FQNNGV. The CDR3 is 17 amino acids. Between the trimmed V and J ends, which lost 5 bases and 2 bases, there was a span of 21 bases.

Turning to this clonotype: Sequence at one end of the junction differs from germline and may be a read error. The chain carries TRBV2 and TRBJ2-7; 8 nucleotides line up with TRBD2. This CDR3 has 14 residues. Germline-derived CDR1 and CDR2 are SNHLY and FYNNEI. CDR3 DNA: TGTGCCGGCAGTTCCTTGACAAGCGGGGGATCAAGAATGTTC. Its translation: CAGSSLTSGGSRMF.

Ten or more counts support this clonotype. The chain is built from TRBV6-1 and TRBJ2-6; the match to TRBD2 covers 8 bases. The junction had 7 bases not matched to a gene; V was cut back by 6 bases and J by 0 bases. Germline V CDR1 and CDR2: MNHNS, SASEGT. This CDR3 is built from 17 residues. The DNA of the CDR3 is TGTGCCAGCAGCCTTAGCGGGGCGAGCTCTGGGGCCAACGTCCTGACTTTC. Its translation: CASSLSGASSGANVLTF.

The sample holds many counts of this clonotype. One junction end does not reproduce the germline sequence, and a read error may be involved. The V and J genes are TRBV7-2 and TRBJ1-2; no definite D call. The germline CDR1 and CDR2 sequences are SGHTA and FQGNSA. This CDR3 has 15 residues. The CDR3, as DNA: TGTGCCAGTAGCTTAGTTGGGATCACTAACTATGGCTACACCTTC. It yields the protein CASSLVGITNYGYTF.

The chain uses TRBV10-3 and TRBJ1-2; 11 bases align to TRBD1. CDR1 ENHRY and CDR2 SYGVKD come from the germline V gene. The CDR3 is 14 residues long. V dropped 6 bases and J dropped 8; count of bases not matched to a gene: 8. Written as DNA, the CDR3 is TGTGCCATCAGCGAACCCGGGACAGGGGGAGGCTACACCTTC. This sequence encodes CAISEPGTGGGYTF.

This clonotype was observed at least ten times. The gene calls are TRBV6-1 and TRBJ1-6, with TRBD1 as a possible D gene (5 bases). Germline CDR1 and CDR2: MNHNS and SASEGT. V was clipped by 7 bases and J by 0 bases, with 13 bases between them. The CDR3 is made up of 16 amino acids. The CDR3 sequence is CASTRGVSSYNSPLHF. CDR3 nucleotides: TGTGCCAGCACCCGGGGGGTGAGCTCCTATAATTCACCCCTCCACTTT.

This clonotype was counted ten times or more. This chain joins TRBV6-1 and TRBJ2-3; D unresolved. CDR1 and CDR2 from the germline V gene are MNHNS and SASEGT. This CDR3 is 14 amino acids long. The V gene lost 6 bases and the J gene lost 0 bases, with 10 bases spanning the gap. DNA of the CDR3: TGTGCCAGCAGCGCCCAGCGAAGCACAGATACGCAGTATTTT. It codes for CASSAQRSTDTQYF.

This clonotype was recorded at least ten times. The chain joins TRBV7-9 to TRBJ2-7; unclear D gene. Germline V gene lookup returns CDR1 SEHNR and CDR2 FQNEAQ (reference sequence). The ends were cut back, 1 base at V and 5 bases at J, with 12 bases in the middle. The CDR3 has 14 amino acids. The chain's CDR3 is CASSLGELSDEQYF. In DNA form, the CDR3 reads TGTGCCAGCAGCTTAGGTGAACTATCGGACGAGCAGTACTTC. The full variable domain, completed using reference TRBV7-9 and TRBJ2-7, is DTGVSQNPRHKITKRGQNVTFRCDPISEHNRLYWYRQTLGQGPEFLTYFQNEAQLEKSRLLSDRFSAERPKGSFSTLEIQRTEQGDSAMYLCASSLGELSDEQYFGPGTRLTVT.

This clonotype came up many times. J is TRBJ1-2 and V is TRBV4-2; TRBD1 might be the D (5 bases). The CDR3 runs 16 residues. Germline V gene data show CDR1 as LGHNA and CDR2 as YNFKEQ. Trimming shortened V by 0 bases and J by 4 bases, and 15 bases separated the two germline ends. The CDR3 region is CASSQEVDSAVYGYTF. In DNA form, the CDR3 reads TGTGCCAGCAGCCAAGAAGTTGACAGCGCCGTCTATGGCTACACCTTC.